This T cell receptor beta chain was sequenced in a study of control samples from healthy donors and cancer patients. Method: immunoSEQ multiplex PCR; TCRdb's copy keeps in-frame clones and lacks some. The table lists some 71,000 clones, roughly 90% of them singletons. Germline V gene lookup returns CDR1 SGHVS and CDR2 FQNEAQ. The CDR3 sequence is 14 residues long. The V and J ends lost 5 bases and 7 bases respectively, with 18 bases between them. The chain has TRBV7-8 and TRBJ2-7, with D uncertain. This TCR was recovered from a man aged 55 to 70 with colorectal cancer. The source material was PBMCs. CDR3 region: CASSLGPHSAEQYF. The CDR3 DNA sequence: TGTGCCAGCAGCCTTGGGCCACACTCTGCTGAGCAGTACTTC.